Below, 21 T cell receptor beta chains from the same sample are listed, as sequenced in a study of blood T cell repertoires in COVID-19. Using immunoSEQ multiplex PCR, the repertoire was profiled, and TCRdb retains in-frame clones only, with some absent. The sample contains about 330,000 clones, 92% of which appear only once. Sequencing input: PBMCs or T cells enriched from blood (not recorded which). These receptors all come from a woman under 40 who had recovered from COVID-19.

The gene calls are TRBV10-3 and TRBJ1-2, with 7 bases matching TRBD1. The germline gives CDR1 ENHRY, CDR2 SYGVKD. The CDR3 length is 13 residues. The trim removed 6 bases at V and 4 bases at J, leaving 5 bases unmatched. The CDR3 sequence: CAIRDRELYGYTF. CDR3 bases: TGTGCCATCAGAGACAGGGAACTCTATGGCTACACCTTC.

V is TRBV9 and J is TRBJ2-5; 7 bases align to TRBD2. This CDR3 is 16 amino acids long. Germline assignment: CDR1 SGDLS and CDR2 YYNGEE. Trimming removed 1 base from V and 4 bases from J; junction bases left unmatched: 10. CDR3 protein: CASSVSGGSIPETQYF. The CDR3 region has the DNA TGTGCCAGCAGCGTATCCGGCGGGAGCATTCCAGAGACCCAGTACTTC.

The J gene is TRBJ1-5, the V gene TRBV19; D remains ambiguous. Looked up from germline, CDR1 is LNHDA and CDR2 is SQIVND (reference sequence). V was clipped by 10 bases and J by 2 bases, with 12 bases between them. The CDR3 covers 13 residues. CDR3 in DNA: TGTGCCAATGGACTTAGGCGCAATCAGCCCCAGCATTTT. It specifies CANGLRRNQPQHF.

The rearrangement joins TRBV3-1 (or the pseudogene TRBV3-2) to TRBJ2-1; 11 bases agree with TRBD2. The germline gives CDR1 LGHDT, CDR2 YNNKEL (reference sequence). This CDR3 is 14 amino acids long. The V segment lost 5 bases and the J segment 5 bases; nucleotides outside the gene matches: 2. The CDR3 protein is CASSGGLADNEQFF. The CDR3 coding sequence is TGTGCCAGCAGCGGGGGACTAGCGGACAATGAGCAGTTCTTC.

The chain combines TRBV6-5 with TRBJ2-7; TRBD1 agrees at 7 bases. CDR1 and CDR2 from the germline V gene are MNHEY and SVGAGI. The CDR3 covers 14 residues. The trim removed 4 bases at V and 4 bases at J, leaving 7 bases unmatched. CDR3 sequence: CASSWVRGQYEQYF. The CDR3 nucleotides are TGTGCCAGCAGTTGGGTGAGGGGGCAATACGAGCAGTACTTC.

The chain uses TRBV7-8 and TRBJ1-2, with 7 bases aligning to TRBD1. J lost 8 bases, V lost 4 bases, and 10 bases had no gene match. Germline CDR1 and CDR2: SGHVS and FQNEAQ. This CDR3 is 14 amino acids long. The chain's CDR3 is CASSYTDRFGGYTF. The CDR3 DNA follows: TGTGCCAGCAGCTACACGGACAGGTTCGGGGGCTACACCTTC.

J is TRBJ1-1 and V is TRBV29-1, with a possible D match to TRBD1 (6 bases). Germline V CDR1 and CDR2: SQVTM, ANQGSEA. V was clipped by 4 bases and J by 2 bases, with 17 bases between them. This CDR3 region has 15 residues. CDR3 amino acids: CSVGRRLDRNTEAFF. The CDR3 DNA is TGCAGCGTTGGCAGGAGGTTGGACAGAAACACTGAAGCTTTCTTT. The full variable domain, in which reference TRBV29-1 and TRBJ1-1 provide the parts outside the CDR3, is SAVISQKPSRDICQRGTSLTIQCQVDSQVTMMFWYRQQPGQSLTLIATANQGSEATYESGFVIDKFPISRPNLTFSTLTVSNMSPEDSSIYLCSVGRRLDRNTEAFFGQGTRLTVV.

The genes are TRBV3-1 (or the pseudogene TRBV3-2) and TRBJ1-1, with 7 bases that match TRBD1. This CDR3 spans 17 amino acids. The germline gives CDR1 LGHDT, CDR2 YNNKEL (reference sequence). With V trimmed by 2 bases and J by 0 bases, 9 bases remained unmatched. The CDR3 is CASSQRALTGLNTEAFF. CDR3 bases: TGTGCCAGCAGCCAACGGGCTCTGACAGGGTTGAACACTGAAGCTTTCTTT.

The chain is built from TRBV7-2 and TRBJ2-5; 9 bases are shared with TRBD1. V was clipped by 5 bases and J by 4 bases; unmatched bases: 2. The CDR3 has 13 amino acids. CDR1 SGHTA and CDR2 FQGNSA come from the germline V gene. DNA for the CDR3: TGTGCCAGCAGCGGGGGACAGGGAGAGACCCAGTACTTC. This sequence encodes CASSGGQGETQYF. The full variable domain, completed using reference TRBV7-2 and TRBJ2-5, is GAGVSQSPSNKVTEKGKDVELRCDPISGHTALYWYRQSLGQGLEFLIYFQGNSAPDKSGLPSDRFSAERTGGSVSTLTIQRTQQEDSAVYLCASSGGQGETQYFGPGTRLLVL.

Only a few counts were recorded for this clone. The chain carries TRBV6-5 and TRBJ1-6; 7 bases are a match to TRBD1. V gave up 0 bases and J gave up 5 bases; unmatched junction bases: 4. Germline-derived CDR1 and CDR2 are MNHEY and SVGAGI. This CDR3 region has 16 residues. The CDR3 loop is CASSYSGQNHNSPLHF. Here the CDR3 DNA reads TGTGCCAGCAGTTACTCGGGACAGAACCATAATTCACCCCTCCACTTT.

V is TRBV5-1 and J is TRBJ1-4; 9 bases agree with TRBD1. The CDR3 consists of 17 residues. J was trimmed by 3 bases and V by 4 bases; bases with no gene match: 10. Per the germline V gene, CDR1 is SGHRS and CDR2 is YFSETQ. The CDR3 DNA sequence: TGCGCCAGCAGCCCAACAGGGGGCATAGTAGCTAATGAAAAACTGTTTTTT. Translating it yields CASSPTGGIVANEKLFF. The entire variable domain, with the rest obtained from reference TRBV5-1 and TRBJ1-4, is as follows: KAGVTQTPRYLIKTRGQQVTLSCSPISGHRSVSWYQQTPGQGLQFLFEYFSETQRNKGNFPGRFSGRQFSNSRSEMNVSTLELGDSALYLCASSPTGGIVANEKLFFGSGTQLSVL.

This clone was counted a single time. The gene calls are TRBV4-2 and TRBJ2-7; the match to TRBD1 covers 8 bases. The CDR3 spans 14 residues. Per the germline V gene, CDR1 is LGHNA and CDR2 is YNFKEQ. V dropped 1 base and J dropped 7; count of bases not matched to a gene: 6. CDR3 DNA: TGTGCCAGCAGCCAAGTTGACAGGGGAAATGAGCAGTACTTC. It encodes CASSQVDRGNEQYF.

V and J are TRBV6-5 and TRBJ2-5; 8 positions agree with TRBD2. The CDR3 length is 15 residues. Germline V lookup: CDR1 MNHEY, CDR2 SVGAGI. V gave up 5 bases and J gave up 1 base; unmatched junction bases: 6. CDR3 loop: CASSRGGTSQETQYF. The DNA for the CDR3 is TGTGCCAGCAGTAGAGGGGGGACTAGCCAAGAGACCCAGTACTTC.

The chain carries TRBV6-5 and TRBJ1-2; possibly TRBD1 for D (5 bases). V was pared by 10 bases and J by 1 base, with 13 bases between. Germline lookup yields CDR1 MNHEY and CDR2 SVGAGI. The CDR3 loop spans 13 amino acids. In nucleotides, the CDR3 is TGTGCCACACAATTGGACATTAACTATGGCTACACCTTC. Protein sequence: CATQLDINYGYTF.

The V gene is TRBV11-3, the J gene TRBJ2-3; D might be TRBD2 (6 bases). The germline V gene has CDR1 SGHNT and CDR2 YENEEA. The CDR3 consists of 16 residues. The ends were cut back, 0 bases at V and 3 bases at J, with 13 bases in the middle. The CDR3 here is CASSLDPDGGTDTQYF. The CDR3 nucleotides are TGTGCCAGCAGCTTAGATCCCGACGGGGGAACAGATACGCAGTATTTT. Drawing the rest from reference TRBV11-3 and TRBJ2-3, the complete variable domain is EAGVVQSPRYKIIEKKQPVAFWCNPISGHNTLYWYLQNLGQGPELLIRYENEEAVDDSQLPKDRFSAERLKGVDSTLKIQPAELGDSAVYLCASSLDPDGGTDTQYFGPGTRLTVL.

The CDR3 DNA reads as TGTGCCAGCAGTTACTCGAATCAGATTGGTATTGAGCAGTTCTTC. This sequence encodes CASSYSNQIGIEQFF. The chain links TRBV6-2 or TRBV6-3 to TRBJ2-1; D is unclear. Trimming took 0 bases from V and 9 from J, leaving 15 bases between them. Germline CDR1 and CDR2: MNHEY and SVGEGT. This CDR3 has 15 amino acids.

V is TRBV30 and J is TRBJ1-6; D is ambiguous. V was cut by 0 bases and J by 1 base, with 7 bases left in between. This CDR3 contains 15 residues. Germline V CDR1 and CDR2: GTSNPN, SVGIG (reference sequence). This chain's CDR3 is CAWSVEGSYNSPLHF. The CDR3 DNA reads as TGTGCCTGGAGTGTAGAGGGATCCTATAATTCACCCCTCCACTTT.

The V gene is TRBV11-2, the J gene TRBJ2-3; weak D call: TRBD2 (5 bases). Germline V gives CDR1 SGHAT, CDR2 FQNNGV. The CDR3 is made up of 16 amino acids. V was clipped by 3 bases and J by 4 bases, with 17 bases between them. CDR3 residues: CASSFSLVLGADTQYF. CDR3 bases: TGTGCCAGCAGCTTCTCCTTGGTGCTGGGAGCAGATACGCAGTATTTT.

The rearrangement joins TRBV6-2 or TRBV6-3 to TRBJ1-6, with 8 bases aligning to TRBD1. The CDR3 loop spans 18 amino acids. The germline gives CDR1 MNHEY, CDR2 SVGEGT. V shed 6 bases and J 2 bases; nucleotides not matched to a gene: 12. The CDR3, as DNA: TGTGCCAGCAGCCCTGACAGGGGAGTGACGACCTATAATTCACCCCTCCACTTT. Residues: CASSPDRGVTTYNSPLHF.

The chain uses TRBV2 and TRBJ2-2, with 10 nucleotides matching TRBD2. The germline V gene has CDR1 SNHLY and CDR2 FYNNEI. J was trimmed by 4 bases and V by 4 bases; bases with no gene match: 9. This CDR3 region has 17 residues. CDR3 coding DNA: TGTGCCAGCAGTGGGGTTTCTAGCGGGGGACCCACCGGGGAGCTGTTTTTT. It encodes CASSGVSSGGPTGELFF. The entire variable domain, with the rest obtained from reference TRBV2 and TRBJ2-2, is as follows: EPEVTQTPSHQVTQMGQEVILRCVPISNHLYFYWYRQILGQKVEFLVSFYNNEISEKSEIFDDQFSVERPDGSNFTLKIRSTKLEDSAMYFCASSGVSSGGPTGELFFGEGSRLTVL.

The chain couples TRBV11-1 to TRBJ1-6; D is possibly TRBD1 (6 bases). This CDR3 is 14 amino acids long. CDR1 is SGHAT, CDR2 FQDESV, per germline (reference sequence). The germline V and J ends were trimmed by 4 bases and 7 bases, with 11 bases remaining between them. CDR3 in DNA: TGTGCCAGCAGCTCCGGACAGATAAATTCACCCCTCCACTTT. Protein sequence: CASSSGQINSPLHF. The variable domain in full, completed from reference TRBV11-1 and TRBJ1-6, reads EAEVAQSPRYKITEKSQAVAFWCDPISGHATLYWYRQILGQGPELLVQFQDESVVDDSQLPKDRFSAERLKGVDSTLKIQPAELGDSAMYLCASSSGQINSPLHFGNGTRLTVT.